This T cell receptor beta chain was observed in a study of blood T cell repertoires in COVID-19. At the level of the study: T cells, B-cell-depleted T cells, or PBMCs supplied cDNA or gDNA.

CDR3 length equals 16 residues. Germline loops: CDR1 SGHRS, CDR2 YFSETQ. J gave up 8 bases and V 1 base, and 8 bases lay outside the gene matches. Clones were sequenced by immunoSEQ multiplex PCR, and TCRdb holds only the in-frame ones, with some missing. Of around 99,000 clones listed, roughly 83% are singletons. The chain joins TRBV5-1 to TRBJ2-1; 11 bases match TRBD2. The clonotype originates from a human donor in a cohort sampled during active COVID-19. Sequenced material: peripheral blood. CDR3 bases: TGCGCCAGCAGCTTGACTACTCTAGCGGGGGGCGATGAGCAGTTCTTC. Its translation: CASSLTTLAGGDEQFF. Full variable domain (outside the CDR3, taken from reference TRBV5-1 and TRBJ2-1): KAGVTQTPRYLIKTRGQQVTLSCSPISGHRSVSWYQQTPGQGLQFLFEYFSETQRNKGNFPGRFSGRQFSNSRSEMNVSTLELGDSALYLCASSLTTLAGGDEQFFGPGTRLTVL.